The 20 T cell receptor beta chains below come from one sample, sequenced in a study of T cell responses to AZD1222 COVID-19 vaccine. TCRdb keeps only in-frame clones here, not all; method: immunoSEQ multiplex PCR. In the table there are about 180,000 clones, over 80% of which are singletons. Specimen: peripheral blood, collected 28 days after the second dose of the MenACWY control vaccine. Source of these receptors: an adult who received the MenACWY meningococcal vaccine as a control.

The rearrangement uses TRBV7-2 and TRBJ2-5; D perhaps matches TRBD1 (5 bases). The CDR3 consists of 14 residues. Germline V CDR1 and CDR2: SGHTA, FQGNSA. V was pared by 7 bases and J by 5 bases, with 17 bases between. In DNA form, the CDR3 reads TGTGCCAGCACTCCTCCCGGTAACAGGGAGACCCAGTACTTC. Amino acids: CASTPPGNRETQYF.

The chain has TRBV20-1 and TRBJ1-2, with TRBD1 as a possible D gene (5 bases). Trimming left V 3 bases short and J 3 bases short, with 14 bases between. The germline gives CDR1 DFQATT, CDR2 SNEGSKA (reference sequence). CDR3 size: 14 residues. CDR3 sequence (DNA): TGCAGTGCTAGTCGACAGCTTAGGGACTATGGCTACACCTTC. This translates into CSASRQLRDYGYTF.

As DNA, the CDR3 is TGTGCCAGCAGCTCCCAGGGTGAAAAACTGTTTTTT. As protein: CASSSQGEKLFF. This chain links TRBV7-2 with TRBJ1-4, with D possibly TRBD1 on 5 matching bases. The CDR3 is 12 residues long. V was shortened by 4 bases and J by 7 bases, with 7 bases between the two germline ends. Germline V gene data show CDR1 as SGHTA and CDR2 as FQGNSA.

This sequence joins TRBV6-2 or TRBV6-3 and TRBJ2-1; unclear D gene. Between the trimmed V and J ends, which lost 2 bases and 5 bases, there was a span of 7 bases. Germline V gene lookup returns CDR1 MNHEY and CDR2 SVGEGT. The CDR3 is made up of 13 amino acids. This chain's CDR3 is CASSYLANNEQFF. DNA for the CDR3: TGTGCCAGCAGTTACCTGGCTAACAATGAGCAGTTCTTC.

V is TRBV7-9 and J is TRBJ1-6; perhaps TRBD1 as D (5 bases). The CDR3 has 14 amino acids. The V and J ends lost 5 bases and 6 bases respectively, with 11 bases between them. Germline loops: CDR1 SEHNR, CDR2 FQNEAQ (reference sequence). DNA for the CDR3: TGTGCCAGCAGCACGGGGCAGGGTAATTCACCCCTCCACTTT. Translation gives CASSTGQGNSPLHF. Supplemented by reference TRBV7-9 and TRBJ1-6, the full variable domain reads DTGVSQNPRHKITKRGQNVTFRCDPISEHNRLYWYRQTLGQGPEFLTYFQNEAQLEKSRLLSDRFSAERPKGSFSTLEIQRTEQGDSAMYLCASSTGQGNSPLHFGNGTRLTVT.

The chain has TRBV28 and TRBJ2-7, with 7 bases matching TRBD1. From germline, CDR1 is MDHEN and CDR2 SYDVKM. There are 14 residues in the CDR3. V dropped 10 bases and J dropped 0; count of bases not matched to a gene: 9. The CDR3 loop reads CATVTGLGSYEQYF. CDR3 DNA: TGTGCCACTGTGACAGGGTTGGGCTCCTACGAGCAGTACTTC.

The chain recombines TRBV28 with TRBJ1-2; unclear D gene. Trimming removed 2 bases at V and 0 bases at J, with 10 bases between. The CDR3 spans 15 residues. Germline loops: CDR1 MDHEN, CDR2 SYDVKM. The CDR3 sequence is CASSLGGSSNYGYTF. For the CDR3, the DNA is TGTGCCAGCAGTTTAGGAGGCTCTTCTAACTATGGCTACACCTTC.

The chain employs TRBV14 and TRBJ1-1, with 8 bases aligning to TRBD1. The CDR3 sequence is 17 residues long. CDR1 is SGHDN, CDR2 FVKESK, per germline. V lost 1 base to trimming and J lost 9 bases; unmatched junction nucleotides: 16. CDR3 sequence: CASSQVIPTGEGRKAFF. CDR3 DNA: TGTGCCAGCAGCCAAGTTATCCCGACAGGGGAAGGACGGAAAGCTTTCTTT.

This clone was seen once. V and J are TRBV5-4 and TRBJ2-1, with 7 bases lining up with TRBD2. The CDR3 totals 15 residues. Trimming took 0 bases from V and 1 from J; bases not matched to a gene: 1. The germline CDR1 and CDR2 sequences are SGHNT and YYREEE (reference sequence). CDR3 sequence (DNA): TGTGCCAGCAGCTTGGGGGGGGGATCCTACAATGAGCAGTTCTTC. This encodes CASSLGGGSYNEQFF.

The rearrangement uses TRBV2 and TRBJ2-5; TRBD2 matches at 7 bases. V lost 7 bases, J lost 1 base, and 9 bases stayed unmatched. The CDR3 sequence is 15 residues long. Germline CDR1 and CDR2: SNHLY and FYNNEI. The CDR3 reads CASKRAGGVQETQYF. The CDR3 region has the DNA TGTGCCAGCAAGCGGGCTGGGGGGGTCCAAGAGACCCAGTACTTC.

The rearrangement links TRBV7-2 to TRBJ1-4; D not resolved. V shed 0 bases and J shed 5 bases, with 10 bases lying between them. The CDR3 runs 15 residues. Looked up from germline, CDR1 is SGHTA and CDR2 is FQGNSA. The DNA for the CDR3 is TGTGCCAGCAGCTTAGCGGGGATGGGGAATGAAAAACTGTTTTTT. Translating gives CASSLAGMGNEKLFF.

In DNA, the CDR3 is TGTGCCAGCAGCTTGAGCGGGGGGGCCTACGAGCAGTACTTC. Residues: CASSLSGGAYEQYF. The chain is built from TRBV5-6 and TRBJ2-7; 10 bases match TRBD2. The length of the CDR3 is 14 residues. The V gene end was trimmed by 1 base and the J gene end by 2 bases; junction bases not matched to a gene: 0. Germline V gene sequence: CDR1 SGHDT, CDR2 YYEEEE.

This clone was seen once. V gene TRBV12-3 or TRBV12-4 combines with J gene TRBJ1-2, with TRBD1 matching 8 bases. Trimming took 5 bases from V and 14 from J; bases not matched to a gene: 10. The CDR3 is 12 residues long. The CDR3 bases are TGTGCCAGCAGTCGACCTCGACAGGGGTTTACCTTC. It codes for CASSRPRQGFTF.

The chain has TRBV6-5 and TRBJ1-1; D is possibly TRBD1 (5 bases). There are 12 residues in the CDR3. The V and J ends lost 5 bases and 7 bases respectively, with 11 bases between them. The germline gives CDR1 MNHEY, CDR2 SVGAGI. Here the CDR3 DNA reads TGTGCCAGCAGTAATTGGGGGGGTGAAGCTTTCTTT. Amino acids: CASSNWGGEAFF.

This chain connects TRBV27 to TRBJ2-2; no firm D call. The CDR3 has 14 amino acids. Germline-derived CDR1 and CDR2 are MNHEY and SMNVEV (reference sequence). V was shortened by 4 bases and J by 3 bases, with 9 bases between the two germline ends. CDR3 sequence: CASSWLPDTGELFF. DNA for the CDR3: TGTGCCAGCAGTTGGCTACCTGACACCGGGGAGCTGTTTTTT.

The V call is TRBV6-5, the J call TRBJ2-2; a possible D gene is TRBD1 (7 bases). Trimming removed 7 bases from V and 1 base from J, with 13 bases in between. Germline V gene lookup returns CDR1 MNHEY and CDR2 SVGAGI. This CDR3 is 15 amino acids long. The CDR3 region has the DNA TGTGCCAGCACCTACAGGGGAGGGAACACCGGGGAGCTGTTTTTT. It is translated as CASTYRGGNTGELFF.

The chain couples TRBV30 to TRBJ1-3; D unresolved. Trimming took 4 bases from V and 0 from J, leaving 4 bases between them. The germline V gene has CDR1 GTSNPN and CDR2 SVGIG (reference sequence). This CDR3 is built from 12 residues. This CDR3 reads CAWTVSGNTIYF. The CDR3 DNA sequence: TGTGCCTGGACAGTCTCTGGAAACACCATATATTTT.

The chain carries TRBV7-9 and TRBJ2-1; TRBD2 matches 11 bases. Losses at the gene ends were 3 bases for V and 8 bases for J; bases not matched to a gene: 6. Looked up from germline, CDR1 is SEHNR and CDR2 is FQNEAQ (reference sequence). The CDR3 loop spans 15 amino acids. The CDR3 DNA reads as TGTGCCAGCAGCTTCGGACTAGCGGGTGTGGATGAGCAGTTCTTC. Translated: CASSFGLAGVDEQFF. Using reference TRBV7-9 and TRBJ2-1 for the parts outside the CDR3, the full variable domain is DTGVSQNPRHKITKRGQNVTFRCDPISEHNRLYWYRQTLGQGPEFLTYFQNEAQLEKSRLLSDRFSAERPKGSFSTLEIQRTEQGDSAMYLCASSFGLAGVDEQFFGPGTRLTVL.

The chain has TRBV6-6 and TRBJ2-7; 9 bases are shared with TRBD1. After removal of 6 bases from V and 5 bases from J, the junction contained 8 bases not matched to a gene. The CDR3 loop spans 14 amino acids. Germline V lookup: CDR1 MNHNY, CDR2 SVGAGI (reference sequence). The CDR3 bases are TGTGCCAGCAGCCAGGACAGGGGAAGGGACGAGCAGTACTTC. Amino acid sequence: CASSQDRGRDEQYF.

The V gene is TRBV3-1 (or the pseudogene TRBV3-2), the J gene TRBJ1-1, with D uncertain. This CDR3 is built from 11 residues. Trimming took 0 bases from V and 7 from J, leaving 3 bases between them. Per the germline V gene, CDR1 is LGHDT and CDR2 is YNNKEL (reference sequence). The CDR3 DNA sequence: TGTGCCAGCAGCCAAGATTTTGAAGCTTTCTTT. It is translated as CASSQDFEAFF.